This entry is about one TCR beta chain. The CDR3 is made up of 15 amino acids. CDR1 MDHEN and CDR2 SYDVKM come from the germline V gene. V lost 2 bases and J lost 0, with 8 bases in between. This sample was included in a study of blood T cell repertoires in COVID-19. The overall study: Collection of acute and convalescent COVID-19 samples took place in the United States, Italy and Spain. T cells, B-cell-depleted T cells, or PBMCs provided the cDNA or gDNA that served as material.

As processed by the authors: Estimation of nucleated cell counts relied on the amplification of reference gene primers. Profiling relied on immunoSEQ multiplex PCR, and the TCRdb table lists in-frame clones only, not all of them. From that table come the V and J calls and clone size; the DNA was used to work out D and trimming. This table has 79,000 or so clones, less than 90% appearing once. The origin of this receptor is a human donor in a cohort sampled during active COVID-19. The gene calls are TRBV28 and TRBJ1-3; D unresolved. The sequencing sample was made of peripheral blood. Written as DNA, the CDR3 is TGTGCCAGCAGTTTAGCAGTCTCCTCTGGAAACACCATATATTTT. It encodes CASSLAVSSGNTIYF.